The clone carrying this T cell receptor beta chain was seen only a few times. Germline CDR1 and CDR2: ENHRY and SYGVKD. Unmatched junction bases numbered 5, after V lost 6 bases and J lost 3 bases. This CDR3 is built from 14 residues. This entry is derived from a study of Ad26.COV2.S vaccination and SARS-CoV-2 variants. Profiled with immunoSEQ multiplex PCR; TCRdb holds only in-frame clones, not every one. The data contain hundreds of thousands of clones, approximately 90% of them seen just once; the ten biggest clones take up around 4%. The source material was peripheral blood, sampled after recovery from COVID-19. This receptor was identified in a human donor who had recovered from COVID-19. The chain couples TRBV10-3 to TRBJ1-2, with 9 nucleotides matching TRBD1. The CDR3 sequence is CAIRPGQGHYGYTF. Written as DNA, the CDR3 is TGTGCCATCAGGCCGGGACAGGGACACTATGGCTACACCTTC.